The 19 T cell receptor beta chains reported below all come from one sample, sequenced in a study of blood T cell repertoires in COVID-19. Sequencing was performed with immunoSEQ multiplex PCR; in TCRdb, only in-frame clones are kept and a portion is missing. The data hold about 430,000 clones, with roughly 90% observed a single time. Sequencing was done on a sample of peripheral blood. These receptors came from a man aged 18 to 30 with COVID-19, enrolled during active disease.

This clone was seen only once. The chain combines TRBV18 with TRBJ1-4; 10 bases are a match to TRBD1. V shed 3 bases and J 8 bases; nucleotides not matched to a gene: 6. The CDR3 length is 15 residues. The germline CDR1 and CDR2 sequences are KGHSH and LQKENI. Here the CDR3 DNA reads TGTGCCAGCTCACCGGGGACAGGGGCTGGGGAAAAACTGTTTTTT. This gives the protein CASSPGTGAGEKLFF.

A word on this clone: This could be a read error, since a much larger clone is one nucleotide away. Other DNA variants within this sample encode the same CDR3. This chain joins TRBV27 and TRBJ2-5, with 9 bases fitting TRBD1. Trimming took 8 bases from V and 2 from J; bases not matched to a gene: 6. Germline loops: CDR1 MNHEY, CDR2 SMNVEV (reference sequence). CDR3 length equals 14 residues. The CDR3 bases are TGTGCCAGCTCGACAGGGGGGACGCAAGAGACCCAGTACTTC. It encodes CASSTGGTQETQYF.

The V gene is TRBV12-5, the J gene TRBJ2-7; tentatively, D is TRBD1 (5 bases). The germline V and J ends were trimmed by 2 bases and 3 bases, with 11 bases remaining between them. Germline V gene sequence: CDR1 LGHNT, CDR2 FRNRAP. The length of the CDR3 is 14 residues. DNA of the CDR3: TGTGCTAGTGGTTTGTCCCCAGGGATCTACGAGCAGTACTTC. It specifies CASGLSPGIYEQYF. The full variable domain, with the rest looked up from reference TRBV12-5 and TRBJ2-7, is DARVTQTPRHKVTEMGQEVTMRCQPILGHNTVFWYRQTMMQGLELLAYFRNRAPLDDSGMPKDRFSAEMPDATLATLKIQPSEPRDSAVYFCASGLSPGIYEQYFGPGTRLTVT.

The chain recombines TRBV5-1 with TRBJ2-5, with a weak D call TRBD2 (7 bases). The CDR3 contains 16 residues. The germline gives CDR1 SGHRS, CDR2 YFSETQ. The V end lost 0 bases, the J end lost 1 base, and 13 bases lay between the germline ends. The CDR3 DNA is TGCGCCAGCAGCTTGGCTAGCGGACAGTTCCAAGAGACCCAGTACTTC. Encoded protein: CASSLASGQFQETQYF.

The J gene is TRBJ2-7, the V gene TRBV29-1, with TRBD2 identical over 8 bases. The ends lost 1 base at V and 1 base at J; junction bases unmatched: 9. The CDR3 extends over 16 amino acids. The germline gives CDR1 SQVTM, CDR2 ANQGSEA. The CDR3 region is CSVEGLAGRGSYEQYF. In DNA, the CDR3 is TGCAGCGTTGAAGGGCTAGCGGGTCGCGGGTCCTACGAGCAGTACTTC.

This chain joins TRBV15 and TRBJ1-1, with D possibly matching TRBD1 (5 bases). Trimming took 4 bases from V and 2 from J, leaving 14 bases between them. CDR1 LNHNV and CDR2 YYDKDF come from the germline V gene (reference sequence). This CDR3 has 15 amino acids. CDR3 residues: CATSTQTDSNTEAFF. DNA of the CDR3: TGTGCCACCAGCACTCAGACAGATTCAAACACTGAAGCTTTCTTT.

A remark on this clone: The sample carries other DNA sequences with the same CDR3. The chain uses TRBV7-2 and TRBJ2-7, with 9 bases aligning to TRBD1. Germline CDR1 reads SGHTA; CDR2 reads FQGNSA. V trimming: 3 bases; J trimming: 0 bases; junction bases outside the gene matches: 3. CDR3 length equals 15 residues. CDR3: CASSLTGGSSYEQYF. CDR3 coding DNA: TGTGCCAGCAGCTTGACAGGGGGTAGCTCCTACGAGCAGTACTTC.

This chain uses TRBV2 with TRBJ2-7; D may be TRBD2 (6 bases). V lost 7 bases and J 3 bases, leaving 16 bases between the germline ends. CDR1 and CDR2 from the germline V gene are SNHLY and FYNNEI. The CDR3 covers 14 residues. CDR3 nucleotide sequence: TGTGCCAGCACAAACGGGAGATTAAGCTACGAGCAGTACTTC. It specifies CASTNGRLSYEQYF.

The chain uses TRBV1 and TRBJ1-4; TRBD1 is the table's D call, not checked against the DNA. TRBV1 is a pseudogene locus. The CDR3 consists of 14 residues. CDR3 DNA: TGCACCAGCAGCTGGACAGGGGATGGCGAAAAACTGTTTTTT. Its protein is CTSSWTGDGEKLFF.

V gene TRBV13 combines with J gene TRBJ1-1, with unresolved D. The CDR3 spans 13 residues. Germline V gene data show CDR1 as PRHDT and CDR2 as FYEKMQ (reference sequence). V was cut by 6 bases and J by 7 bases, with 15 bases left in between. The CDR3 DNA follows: TGTGCCAGCAGTTCGACGCTAGCGGGTGAAGCTTTCTTT. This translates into CASSSTLAGEAFF.

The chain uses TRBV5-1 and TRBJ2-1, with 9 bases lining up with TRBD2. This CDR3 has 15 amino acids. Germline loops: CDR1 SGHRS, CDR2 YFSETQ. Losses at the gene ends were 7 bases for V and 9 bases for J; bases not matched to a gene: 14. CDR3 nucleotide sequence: TGCGCCAGCCGGTCGGCTAGCGGGACGTGGAGTGAGCAGTTCTTC. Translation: CASRSASGTWSEQFF.

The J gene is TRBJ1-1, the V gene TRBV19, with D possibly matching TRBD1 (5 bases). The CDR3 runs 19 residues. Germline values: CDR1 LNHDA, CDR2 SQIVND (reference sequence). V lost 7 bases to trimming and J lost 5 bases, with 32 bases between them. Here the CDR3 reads CASTVTPGGGAGRRTEAFF. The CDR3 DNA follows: TGTGCCAGTACCGTAACACCCGGTGGAGGGGCAGGGAGGAGGACTGAAGCTTTCTTT.

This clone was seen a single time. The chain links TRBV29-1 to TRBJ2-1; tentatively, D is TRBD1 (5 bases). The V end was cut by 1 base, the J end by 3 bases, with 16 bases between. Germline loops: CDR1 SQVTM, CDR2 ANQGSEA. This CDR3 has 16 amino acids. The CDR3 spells CSVEVSQTVSYNEQFF. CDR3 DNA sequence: TGCAGCGTTGAAGTATCTCAGACAGTGAGCTACAATGAGCAGTTCTTC.

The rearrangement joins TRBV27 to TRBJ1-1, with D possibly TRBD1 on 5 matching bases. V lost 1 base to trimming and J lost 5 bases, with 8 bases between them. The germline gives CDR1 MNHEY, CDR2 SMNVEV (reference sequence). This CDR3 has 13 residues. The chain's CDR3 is CASSLWGETEAFF. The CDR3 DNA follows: TGTGCCAGCAGTTTATGGGGGGAGACTGAAGCTTTCTTT.

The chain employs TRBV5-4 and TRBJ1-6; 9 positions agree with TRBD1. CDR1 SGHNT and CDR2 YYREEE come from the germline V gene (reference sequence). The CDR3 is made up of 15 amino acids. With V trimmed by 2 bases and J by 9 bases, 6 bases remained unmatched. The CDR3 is CASSLRTGEGSPLHF. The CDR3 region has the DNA TGTGCCAGCAGCTTACGGACAGGGGAAGGTTCACCCCTCCACTTT.

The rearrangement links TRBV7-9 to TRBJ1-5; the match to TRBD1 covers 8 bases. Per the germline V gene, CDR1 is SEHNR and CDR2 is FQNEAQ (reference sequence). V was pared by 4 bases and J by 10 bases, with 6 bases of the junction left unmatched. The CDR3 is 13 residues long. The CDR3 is CASSSGQDSPQHF. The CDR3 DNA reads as TGTGCCAGCAGCTCGGGACAGGATTCACCCCAGCATTTT.

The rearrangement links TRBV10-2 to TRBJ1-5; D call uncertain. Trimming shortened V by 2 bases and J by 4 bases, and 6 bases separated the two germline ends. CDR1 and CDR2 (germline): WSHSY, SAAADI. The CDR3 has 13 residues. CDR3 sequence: CASSEGLNQPQHF. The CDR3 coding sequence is TGCGCCAGCAGTGAGGGACTTAATCAGCCCCAGCATTTT.

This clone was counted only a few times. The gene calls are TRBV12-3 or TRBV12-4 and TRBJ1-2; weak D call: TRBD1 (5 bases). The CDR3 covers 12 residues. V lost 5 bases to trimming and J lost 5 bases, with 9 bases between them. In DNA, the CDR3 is TGTGCCAGCAGTACGACAGCGTATGGCTACACCTTC. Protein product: CASSTTAYGYTF.

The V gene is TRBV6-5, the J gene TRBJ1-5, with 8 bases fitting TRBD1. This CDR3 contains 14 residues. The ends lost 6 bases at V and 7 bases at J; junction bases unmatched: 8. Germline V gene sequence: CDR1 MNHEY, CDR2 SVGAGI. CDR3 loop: CASRLQGAWQPQHF. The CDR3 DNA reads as TGTGCCAGCAGGCTTCAGGGGGCTTGGCAGCCCCAGCATTTT.